The 4 T cell receptor beta chains given below trace back to one sample, sequenced in a study of blood T cell repertoires in COVID-19. Generated by immunoSEQ multiplex PCR, the TCRdb table keeps only in-frame clones and is missing some. The sample lists tens of thousands of clones; 85% to 90% were seen once. Sequenced sample: peripheral blood. These TCRs come from a man aged 45 to 65 with active COVID-19.

This chain joins TRBV5-4 and TRBJ2-3, with D possibly TRBD1 on 5 matching bases. The CDR3 totals 15 residues. Germline-derived CDR1 and CDR2 are SGHNT and YYREEE (reference sequence). Trimming removed 4 bases at V and 3 bases at J, with 15 bases between. The CDR3 sequence: CASSQGGAVTDTQYF. CDR3 DNA sequence: TGTGCCAGCAGCCAGGGTGGGGCGGTTACAGATACGCAGTATTTT.

The rearrangement links TRBV7-8 to TRBJ2-7; 8 nucleotides agree with TRBD1. The CDR3 spans 13 residues. Germline CDR1 is SGHVS and CDR2 is FQNEAQ. The V and J ends lost 5 bases and 5 bases, in that order; junction bases with no gene match: 5. This CDR3 is CASSLDRGNEQYF. CDR3 sequence (DNA): TGTGCCAGCAGCCTCGACAGGGGCAACGAGCAGTACTTC.

V and J are TRBV5-8 and TRBJ2-2, with D maybe TRBD1 (6 bases). The CDR3 length is 13 residues. Per the germline V gene, CDR1 is SGHTS and CDR2 is YDEGEE. V was clipped by 5 bases and J by 6 bases, with 11 bases between them. CDR3 bases: TGTGCCAGCAGTAAACAGGGCCCCGGGGAGCTGTTTTTT. It encodes CASSKQGPGELFF. The complete variable domain, with remaining parts taken from reference TRBV5-8 and TRBJ2-2, reads EAGVTQSPTHLIKTRGQQATLRCSPISGHTSVYWYQQALGLGLQFLLWYDEGEERNRGNFPPRFSGRQFPNYSSELNVNALELEDSALYLCASSKQGPGELFFGEGSRLTVL.

The rearrangement uses TRBV9 and TRBJ1-2; 7 positions match TRBD1. This CDR3 spans 16 amino acids. CDR1 is SGDLS and CDR2 is YYNGEE in the germline V gene. J gave up 2 bases and V 3 bases, and 10 bases lay outside the gene matches. The CDR3 loop reads CASSASIPGQNYGYTF. The CDR3 nucleotides are TGTGCCAGCAGCGCCTCCATTCCGGGACAGAACTATGGCTACACCTTC.